Below, one TCR beta chain is given with its context. Original methodology: Amplification of reference gene primers provided the estimated nucleated cell counts. TCRdb's table, derived via immunoSEQ multiplex PCR, lists solely in-frame clones and lacks some. V, J and clone size are taken as reported in that table, and D and trimming were inferred from the DNA itself. The sample has about 86,000 clones, around four fifths seen once. This record belongs to a study of blood T cell repertoires in COVID-19. At the level of the study: Donors in the United States, Italy and Spain gave samples during acute or convalescent COVID-19. Sources were T cells, B-cell-depleted T cells, or PBMCs; the material itself was cDNA or gDNA.

This CDR3 spans 16 amino acids. Germline CDR1 MNHEY, CDR2 SMNVEV (reference sequence). V gave up 0 bases and J gave up 7 bases; unmatched junction bases: 10. The receptor was isolated from a man aged 45-65 years with acute or convalescent COVID-19. V usage is TRBV27 and J usage is TRBJ2-7, with 9 nucleotides matching TRBD1. The specimen sequenced was peripheral blood. CDR3 region: CASSLSEGQGRGEQYF. CDR3 nucleotides: TGTGCCAGCAGTTTATCGGAGGGACAGGGACGAGGAGAGCAGTACTTC.